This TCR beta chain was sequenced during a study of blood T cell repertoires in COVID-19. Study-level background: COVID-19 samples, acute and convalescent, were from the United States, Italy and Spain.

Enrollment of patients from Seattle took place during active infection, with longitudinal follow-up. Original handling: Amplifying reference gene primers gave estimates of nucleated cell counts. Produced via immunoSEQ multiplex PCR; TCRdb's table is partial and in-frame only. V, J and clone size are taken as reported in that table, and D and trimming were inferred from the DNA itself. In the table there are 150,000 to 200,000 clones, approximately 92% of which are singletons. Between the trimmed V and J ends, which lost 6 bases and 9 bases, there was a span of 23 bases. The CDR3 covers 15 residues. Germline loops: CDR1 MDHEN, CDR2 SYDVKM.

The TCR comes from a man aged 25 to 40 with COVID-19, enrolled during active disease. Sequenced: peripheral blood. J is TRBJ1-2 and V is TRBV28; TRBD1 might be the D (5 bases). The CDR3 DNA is TGTGCCAGCAGCGAAGGCGGGGCGCCACCTAGGAGCTACACCTTC. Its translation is CASSEGGAPPRSYTF.